The sequence of this T cell receptor (beta chain) was determined in a study of PD-1 blockade in mismatch repair-deficient tumors. Background on the study: Enrolled about 2013-2016, patients had progressing, pretreated mismatch repair-deficient cancers of about a dozen types.

Study outcomes and limitations: Tumor-resident clones, often absent from pretreatment blood, expanded after pembrolizumab and then contracted.

On this clone itself: Antigen: not known.

Some clones are missing from TCRdb's copy, which holds only in-frame ones; the method was immunoSEQ multiplex PCR. The sample carries some 85,000 clones, 65% to 85% recorded once. Every patient had mismatch repair deficiency by PCR or immunohistochemistry. The TCR-sequenced patients were a few responders to pembrolizumab. This TCR derives from an adult with mismatch repair-deficient cancer. This sample comprised peripheral blood, obtained 44 weeks after starting pembrolizumab.

CDR3 in DNA: TGCGCCAGCAGCAACCGGGACAGCTCCCAATTCTCCTACGAGCAGTACTTC. Amino acid sequence: CASSNRDSSQFSYEQYF. The chain combines TRBV5-1 with TRBJ2-7, with TRBD1 matching 7 bases. Germline V gene lookup returns CDR1 SGHRS and CDR2 YFSETQ. Trimming cost V 4 bases and J 0 bases; bases outside gene matches: 13. CDR3 size: 17 residues.